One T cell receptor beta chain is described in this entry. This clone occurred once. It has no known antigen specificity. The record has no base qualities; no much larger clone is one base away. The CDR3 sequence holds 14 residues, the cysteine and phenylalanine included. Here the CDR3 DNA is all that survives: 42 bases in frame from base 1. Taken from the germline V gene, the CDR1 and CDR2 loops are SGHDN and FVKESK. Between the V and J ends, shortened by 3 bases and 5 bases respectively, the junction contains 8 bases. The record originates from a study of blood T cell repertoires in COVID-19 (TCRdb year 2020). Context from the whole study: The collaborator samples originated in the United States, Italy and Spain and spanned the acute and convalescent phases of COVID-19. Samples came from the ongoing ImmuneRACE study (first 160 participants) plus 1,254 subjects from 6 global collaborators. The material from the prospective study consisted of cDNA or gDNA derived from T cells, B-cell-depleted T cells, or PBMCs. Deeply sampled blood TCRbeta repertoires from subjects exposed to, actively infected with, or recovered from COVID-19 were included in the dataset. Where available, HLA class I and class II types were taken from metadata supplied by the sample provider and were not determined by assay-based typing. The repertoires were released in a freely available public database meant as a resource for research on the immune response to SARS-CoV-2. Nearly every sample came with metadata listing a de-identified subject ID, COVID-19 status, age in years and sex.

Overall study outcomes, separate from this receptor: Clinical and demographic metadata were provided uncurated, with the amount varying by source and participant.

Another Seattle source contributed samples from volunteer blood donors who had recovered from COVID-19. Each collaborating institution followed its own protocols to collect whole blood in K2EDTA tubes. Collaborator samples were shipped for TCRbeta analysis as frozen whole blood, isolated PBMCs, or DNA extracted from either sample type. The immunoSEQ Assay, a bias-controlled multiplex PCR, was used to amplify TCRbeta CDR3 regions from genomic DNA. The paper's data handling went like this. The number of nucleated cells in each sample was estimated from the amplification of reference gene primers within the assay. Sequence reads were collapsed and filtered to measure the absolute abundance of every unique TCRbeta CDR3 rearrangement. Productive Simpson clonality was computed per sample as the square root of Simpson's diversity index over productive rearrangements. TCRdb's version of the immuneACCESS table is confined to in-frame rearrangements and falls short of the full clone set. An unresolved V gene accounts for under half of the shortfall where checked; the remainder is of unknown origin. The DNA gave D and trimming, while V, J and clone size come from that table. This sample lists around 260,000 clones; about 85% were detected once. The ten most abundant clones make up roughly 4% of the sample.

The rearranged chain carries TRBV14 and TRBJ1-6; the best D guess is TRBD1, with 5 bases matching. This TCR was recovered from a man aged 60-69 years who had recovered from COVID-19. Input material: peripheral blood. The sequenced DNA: TGTGCCAGCAGCCACAGGGCGGATAATTCACCCCTCCACTTT. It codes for CASSHRADNSPLHF.